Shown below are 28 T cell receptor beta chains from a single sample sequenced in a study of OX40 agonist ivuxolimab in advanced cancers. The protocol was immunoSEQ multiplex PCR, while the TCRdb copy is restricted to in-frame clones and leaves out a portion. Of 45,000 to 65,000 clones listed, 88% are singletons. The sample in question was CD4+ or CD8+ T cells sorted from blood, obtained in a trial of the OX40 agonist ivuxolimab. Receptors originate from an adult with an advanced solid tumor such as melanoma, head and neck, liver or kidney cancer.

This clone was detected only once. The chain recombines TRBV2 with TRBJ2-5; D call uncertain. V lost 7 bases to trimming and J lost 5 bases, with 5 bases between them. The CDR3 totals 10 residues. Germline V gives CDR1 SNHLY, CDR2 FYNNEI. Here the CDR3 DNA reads TGTGCCAGCAAATTGGAGACCCAGTACTTC. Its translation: CASKLETQYF.

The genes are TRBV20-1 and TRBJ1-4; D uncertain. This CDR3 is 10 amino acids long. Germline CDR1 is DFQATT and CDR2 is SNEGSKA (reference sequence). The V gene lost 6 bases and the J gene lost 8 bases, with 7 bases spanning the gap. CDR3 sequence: CSAGAEKLFF. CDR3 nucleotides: TGCAGTGCCGGAGCCGAAAAACTGTTTTTT.

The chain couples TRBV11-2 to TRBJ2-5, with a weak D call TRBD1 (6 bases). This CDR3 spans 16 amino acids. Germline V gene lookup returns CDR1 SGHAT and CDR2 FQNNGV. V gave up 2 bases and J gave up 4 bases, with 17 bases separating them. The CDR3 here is CASSLTPRGFGETQYF. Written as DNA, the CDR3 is TGTGCCAGCAGCTTAACCCCGAGGGGGTTCGGAGAGACCCAGTACTTC.

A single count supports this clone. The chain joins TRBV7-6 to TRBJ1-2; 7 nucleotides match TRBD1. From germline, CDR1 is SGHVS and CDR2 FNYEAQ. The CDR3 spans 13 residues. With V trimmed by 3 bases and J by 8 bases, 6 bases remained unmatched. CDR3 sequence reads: CASSLTQGGGYTF. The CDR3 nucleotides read TGTGCCAGCAGCTTGACTCAGGGGGGCGGCTACACCTTC.

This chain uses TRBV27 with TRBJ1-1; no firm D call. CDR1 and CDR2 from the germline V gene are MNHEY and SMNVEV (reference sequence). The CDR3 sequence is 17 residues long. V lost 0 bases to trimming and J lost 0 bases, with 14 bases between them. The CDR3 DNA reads TGTGCCAGCAGTTTATCGAAAAGCGGGAGAGTGAACACTGAAGCTTTCTTT. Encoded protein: CASSLSKSGRVNTEAFF.

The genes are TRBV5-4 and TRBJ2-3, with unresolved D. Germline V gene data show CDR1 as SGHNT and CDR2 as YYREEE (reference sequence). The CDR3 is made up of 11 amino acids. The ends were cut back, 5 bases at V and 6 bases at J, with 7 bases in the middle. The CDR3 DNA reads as TGTGCCAGCAGTTTCGGGGATACGCAGTATTTT. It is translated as CASSFGDTQYF.

The CDR3 nucleotides are TGTGCCAGCAGCGTAGATGAAGGGACGTCCTACGAGCAGTACTTC. Its translation: CASSVDEGTSYEQYF. The chain uses TRBV9 and TRBJ2-7; D may match TRBD1 or TRBD2 (5 bases each). Looked up from germline, CDR1 is SGDLS and CDR2 is YYNGEE. The germline V and J ends were trimmed by 0 bases and 1 base, with 11 bases remaining between them. The CDR3 contains 15 residues.

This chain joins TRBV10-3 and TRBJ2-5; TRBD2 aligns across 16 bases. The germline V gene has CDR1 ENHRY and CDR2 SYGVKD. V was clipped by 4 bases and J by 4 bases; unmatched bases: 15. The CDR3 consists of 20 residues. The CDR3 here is CAISGGGLAGGPGTRETQYF. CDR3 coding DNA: TGTGCCATCAGTGGGGGGGGACTAGCGGGAGGGCCAGGTACTCGAGAGACCCAGTACTTC.

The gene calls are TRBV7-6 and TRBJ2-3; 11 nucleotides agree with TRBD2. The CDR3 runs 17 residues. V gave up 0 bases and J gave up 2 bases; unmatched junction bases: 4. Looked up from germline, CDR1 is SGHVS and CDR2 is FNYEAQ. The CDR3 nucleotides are TGTGCCAGCAGCTTAGCTGCTAGCGGGAGGTTCACAGATACGCAGTATTTT. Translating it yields CASSLAASGRFTDTQYF.

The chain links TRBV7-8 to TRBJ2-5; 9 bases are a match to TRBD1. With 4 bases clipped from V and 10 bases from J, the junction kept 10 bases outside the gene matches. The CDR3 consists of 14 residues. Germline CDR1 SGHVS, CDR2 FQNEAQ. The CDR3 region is CASSSDRGGLDQYF. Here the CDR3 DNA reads TGTGCCAGCAGCTCGGACAGGGGTGGCCTAGACCAGTACTTC.

CDR3 nucleotide sequence: TGTGCCAGCAGCTCCGAGGTGGGTCTGGTTTCACCCCTCCACTTT. It translates to CASSSEVGLVSPLHF. The V and J genes are TRBV5-8 and TRBJ1-6; D not certain. V lost 3 bases, J lost 9 bases, and 16 bases lay in between. Per germline, CDR1 SGHTS and CDR2 YDEGEE. There are 15 residues in the CDR3.

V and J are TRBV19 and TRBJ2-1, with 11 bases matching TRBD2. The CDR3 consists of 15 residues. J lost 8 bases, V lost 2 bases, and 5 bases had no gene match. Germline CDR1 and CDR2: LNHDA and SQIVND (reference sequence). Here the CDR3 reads CASSIITSGRDEQFF. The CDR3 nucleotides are TGTGCCAGTAGTATAATCACTAGCGGGAGAGATGAGCAGTTCTTC.

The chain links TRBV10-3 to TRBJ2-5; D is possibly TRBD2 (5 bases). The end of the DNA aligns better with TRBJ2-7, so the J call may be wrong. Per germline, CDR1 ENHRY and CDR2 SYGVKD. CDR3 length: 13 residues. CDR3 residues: CAISRASGYEQYF. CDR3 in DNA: TGTGCCATCAGCCGGGCCAGCGGATACGAGCAGTACTTC.

The CDR3 sequence: CASAGDRGYIQYF. The CDR3 DNA reads TGTGCCAGCGCGGGGGACAGGGGATACATTCAGTACTTC. The chain carries TRBV2 and TRBJ2-4; TRBD1 aligns across 10 bases. CDR1 is SNHLY, CDR2 FYNNEI, per germline. The CDR3 is 13 amino acids. The junction had 6 bases not matched to a gene; V was cut back by 8 bases and J by 8 bases. The whole variable domain, filled in from reference TRBV2 and TRBJ2-4, reads EPEVTQTPSHQVTQMGQEVILRCVPISNHLYFYWYRQILGQKVEFLVSFYNNEISEKSEIFDDQFSVERPDGSNFTLKIRSTKLEDSAMYFCASAGDRGYIQYFGAGTRLSVL.

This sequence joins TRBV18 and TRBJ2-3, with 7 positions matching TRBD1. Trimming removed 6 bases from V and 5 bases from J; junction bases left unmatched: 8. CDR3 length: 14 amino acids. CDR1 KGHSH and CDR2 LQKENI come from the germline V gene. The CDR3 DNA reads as TGTGCCAGCTCCCGGGACAGCCCCAGAGATACGCAGTATTTT. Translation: CASSRDSPRDTQYF.

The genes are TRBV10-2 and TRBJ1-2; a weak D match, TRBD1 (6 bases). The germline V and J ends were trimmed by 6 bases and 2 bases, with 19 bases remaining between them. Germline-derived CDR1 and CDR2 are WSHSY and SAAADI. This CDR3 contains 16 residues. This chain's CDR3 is CASSEVTGSRNYGYTF. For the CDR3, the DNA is TGCGCCAGCAGCGAGGTTACAGGGAGTAGGAACTATGGCTACACCTTC.

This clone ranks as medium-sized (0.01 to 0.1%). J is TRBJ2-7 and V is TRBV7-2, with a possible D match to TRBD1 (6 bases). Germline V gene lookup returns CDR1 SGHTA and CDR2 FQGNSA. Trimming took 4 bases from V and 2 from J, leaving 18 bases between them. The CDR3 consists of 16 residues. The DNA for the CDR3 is TGTGCCAGCAGCTCCCGGACCCGGGACAAAGCCTACGAGCAGTACTTC. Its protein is CASSSRTRDKAYEQYF.

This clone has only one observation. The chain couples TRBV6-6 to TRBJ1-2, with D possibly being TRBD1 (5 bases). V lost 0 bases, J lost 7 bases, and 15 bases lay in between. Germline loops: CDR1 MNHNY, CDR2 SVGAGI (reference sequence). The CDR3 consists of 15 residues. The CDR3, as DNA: TGTGCCAGCAGTTACTCCATCGGGCATACAGGTGGCTACACCTTC. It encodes CASSYSIGHTGGYTF.

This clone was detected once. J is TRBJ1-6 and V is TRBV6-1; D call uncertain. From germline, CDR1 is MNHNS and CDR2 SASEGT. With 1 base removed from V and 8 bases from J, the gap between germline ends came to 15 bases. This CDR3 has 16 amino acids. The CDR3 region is CASSEGSSGLYSPLHF. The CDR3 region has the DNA TGTGCCAGCAGTGAAGGGTCGTCGGGGTTGTATTCACCCCTCCACTTT.

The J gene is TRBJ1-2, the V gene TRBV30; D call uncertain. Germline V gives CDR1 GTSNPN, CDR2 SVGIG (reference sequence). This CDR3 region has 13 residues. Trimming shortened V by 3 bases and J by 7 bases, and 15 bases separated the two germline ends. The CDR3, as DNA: TGTGCCTGGAGCCCCGTGGCTCGGGGTGGCTACACCTTC. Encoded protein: CAWSPVARGGYTF.

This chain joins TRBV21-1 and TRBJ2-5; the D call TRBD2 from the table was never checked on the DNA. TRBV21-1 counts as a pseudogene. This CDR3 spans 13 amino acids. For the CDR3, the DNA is TGTGCCAGCAGCAAAAGGGGGGGAGAGACCCAGTACTTC. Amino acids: CASSKRGGETQYF.

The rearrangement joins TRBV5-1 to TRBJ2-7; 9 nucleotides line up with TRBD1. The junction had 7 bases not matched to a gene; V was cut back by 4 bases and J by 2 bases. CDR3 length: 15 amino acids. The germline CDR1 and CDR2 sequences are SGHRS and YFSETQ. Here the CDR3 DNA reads TGCGCCAGCAGCCTCCGACAGGGGGACACCTACGAGCAGTACTTC. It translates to CASSLRQGDTYEQYF.

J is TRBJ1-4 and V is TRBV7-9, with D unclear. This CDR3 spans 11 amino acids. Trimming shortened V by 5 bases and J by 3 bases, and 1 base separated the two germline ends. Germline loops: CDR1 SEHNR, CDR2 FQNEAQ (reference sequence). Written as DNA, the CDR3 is TGTGCCAGCAGCCCTAATGAAAAACTGTTTTTT. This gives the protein CASSPNEKLFF.

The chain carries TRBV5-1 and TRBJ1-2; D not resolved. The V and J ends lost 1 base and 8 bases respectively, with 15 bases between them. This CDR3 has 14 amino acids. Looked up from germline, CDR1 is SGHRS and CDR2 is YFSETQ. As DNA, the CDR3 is TGCGCCAGCAGCTTGAATCTCCCGCCCGACGGCTACACCTTC. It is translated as CASSLNLPPDGYTF.

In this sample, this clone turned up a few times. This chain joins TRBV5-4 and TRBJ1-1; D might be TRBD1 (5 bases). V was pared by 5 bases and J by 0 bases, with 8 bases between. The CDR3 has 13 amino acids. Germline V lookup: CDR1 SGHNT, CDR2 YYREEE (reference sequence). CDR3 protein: CASSQQVNTEAFF. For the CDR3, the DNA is TGTGCCAGCAGTCAACAGGTGAACACTGAAGCTTTCTTT.

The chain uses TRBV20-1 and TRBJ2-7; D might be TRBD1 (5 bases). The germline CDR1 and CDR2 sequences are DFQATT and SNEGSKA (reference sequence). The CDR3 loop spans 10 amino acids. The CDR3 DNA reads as TGCAGGGCGGCAGGGTCCGAGCAGTACTTC. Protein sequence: CRAAGSEQYF.

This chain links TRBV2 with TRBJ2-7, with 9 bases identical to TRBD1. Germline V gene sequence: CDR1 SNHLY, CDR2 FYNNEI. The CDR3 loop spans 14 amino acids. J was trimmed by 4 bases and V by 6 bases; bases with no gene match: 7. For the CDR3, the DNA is TGTGCCAGCAGCCCGGACAGGGGTGTGTACGAGCAGTACTTC. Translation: CASSPDRGVYEQYF.

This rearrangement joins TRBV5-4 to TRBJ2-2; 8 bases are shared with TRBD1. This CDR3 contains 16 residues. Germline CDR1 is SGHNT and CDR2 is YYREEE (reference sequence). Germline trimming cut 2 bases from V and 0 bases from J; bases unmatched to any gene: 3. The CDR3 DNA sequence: TGTGCCAGCAGCTTCTTGGGACAGGCGAACACCGGGGAGCTGTTTTTT. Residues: CASSFLGQANTGELFF.